These T cell receptor beta chains were read from a single sample in a study of T-cell reconstitution after alpha-beta-depleted transplantation in children. TCRdb re-analysed the PCR reads in MiXCR, keeping a single row per CDR3 protein. The table records around 600,000 distinct CDR3 sequences, about 10% of them present only once. The sample consisted of PBMCs from the stem cell graft donor, taken from the stem cell graft. Receptor source: a human donor who donated a stem cell graft to a child with acute myeloid leukemia. Both conserved end residues are part of each CDR3. D genes are given only for firm matches. Clone size appears in some rows only: once, few, many, or a class for an expanded clone.

v_gene: TRBV12-3/TRBV12-4
abundance: .
j_gene: TRBJ1-2
d_gene: TRBD1
CDR3nt: TGTGCCAGCAGTTTAGGGGGACAGATCTATGGCTACACCTTC
CDR3aa: CASSLGGQIYGYTF

v_gene: TRBV7-3
abundance: .
j_gene: TRBJ2-7
d_gene: .
CDR3nt: TGTGCCAGCAGCCGACGAGGAGGCTACGAGCAGTACTTC
CDR3aa: CASSRRGGYEQYF

v_gene: TRBV6-5
abundance: .
j_gene: TRBJ2-1
d_gene: .
CDR3nt: TGTGCCAGCAGTTTGGACCCCTACAATGAGCAGTTCTTC
CDR3aa: CASSLDPYNEQFF

v_gene: TRBV29-1
abundance: many
j_gene: TRBJ2-3
d_gene: .
CDR3nt: TGCAGCGGGACACTCACAGATACGCAGTATTTT
CDR3aa: CSGTLTDTQYF

v_gene: TRBV5-1
abundance: .
j_gene: TRBJ2-5
d_gene: TRBD1
CDR3nt: TGCGCCAGCAGTCCCCTGGGGGCAGGGGGCGAGGAGACCCAGTACTTC
CDR3aa: CASSPLGAGGEETQYF

v_gene: TRBV30
abundance: .
j_gene: TRBJ1-1
d_gene: .
CDR3nt: TGTGCCTGGAGTGGGGCTGGCACTGAAGCTTTCTTT
CDR3aa: CAWSGAGTEAFF

v_gene: TRBV29-1
abundance: few
j_gene: TRBJ2-7
d_gene: .
CDR3nt: TGCAGCGTTGAAAACCCCCCGATTACCTACGAGCAGTACTTC
CDR3aa: CSVENPPITYEQYF

v_gene: TRBV29-1
abundance: .
j_gene: TRBJ1-1
d_gene: .
CDR3nt: TGCAGCGTTGGGGGGTGGGAGGGCACTGAAGCTTTCTTT
CDR3aa: CSVGGWEGTEAFF

v_gene: TRBV7-3
abundance: many
j_gene: TRBJ2-2
d_gene: TRBD2
CDR3nt: TGTGCCAGCAGCTTAGGCAACGTCCAGGGAGGGTTCGGGGAGCTGTTTTTT
CDR3aa: CASSLGNVQGGFGELFF

v_gene: TRBV3-1
abundance: many
j_gene: TRBJ2-7
d_gene: TRBD2
CDR3nt: TGTGCCAGCAGTCGCGGCTCGGGACTAGCGGGGAGCGAGCAGTACTTC
CDR3aa: CASSRGSGLAGSEQYF

v_gene: TRBV27
abundance: few
j_gene: TRBJ2-7
d_gene: TRBD1
CDR3nt: TGTGCCAGCAGCCGACGGGACAGCTCCTACGAGCAGTACTTC
CDR3aa: CASSRRDSSYEQYF

v_gene: TRBV12-3/TRBV12-4
abundance: .
j_gene: TRBJ2-7
d_gene: TRBD2
CDR3nt: TGTGCCAGCAGTTCCACCCCGGGACTAGCGTGGGAGCAGTACTTC
CDR3aa: CASSSTPGLAWEQYF

v_gene: TRBV10-3
abundance: few
j_gene: TRBJ1-5
d_gene: .
CDR3nt: TGTGCCATCAGTGGGGCCCATAGCAATCAGCCCCAGCATTTT
CDR3aa: CAISGAHSNQPQHF

v_gene: TRBV6-5
abundance: .
j_gene: TRBJ1-2
d_gene: TRBD1
CDR3nt: TGTGCCAGCAGTTACCGGGACAGAAACTATGGCTACACCTTC
CDR3aa: CASSYRDRNYGYTF

v_gene: TRBV20-1
abundance: few
j_gene: TRBJ2-1
d_gene: .
CDR3nt: TGCAGTGCTAATTCAGATTCCGGGGTACAAGGGGGCAATGAGCAGTTCTTC
CDR3aa: CSANSDSGVQGGNEQFF

v_gene: TRBV6-6
abundance: many
j_gene: TRBJ2-1
d_gene: .
CDR3nt: TGTGCCAGCAGTTACTCGGACTGGGAGCAGTTCTTC
CDR3aa: CASSYSDWEQFF

v_gene: TRBV7-9
abundance: .
j_gene: TRBJ1-1
d_gene: TRBD1
CDR3nt: TGTGCCAGCAGAGAGGACAGGGGGAGAGCTTTCTTT
CDR3aa: CASREDRGRAFF

v_gene: TRBV12-3/TRBV12-4
abundance: .
j_gene: TRBJ2-5
d_gene: .
CDR3nt: TGTGCCAGCAGCCTCGCGAGGGCGATCAGAGAGACCCAGTACTTC
CDR3aa: CASSLARAIRETQYF

v_gene: TRBV7-2
abundance: few
j_gene: TRBJ2-1
d_gene: .
CDR3nt: TGTGCCAGCAGCTTAGTGTCGGGCTCCCCCAGCGGTGAGCAGTTCTTC
CDR3aa: CASSLVSGSPSGEQFF

v_gene: TRBV29-1
abundance: many
j_gene: TRBJ2-2
d_gene: .
CDR3nt: TGCAGCGTGACCTTGCGGGAGAACACCGGGGAGCTGTTTTTT
CDR3aa: CSVTLRENTGELFF

v_gene: TRBV4-3
abundance: many
j_gene: TRBJ2-1
d_gene: TRBD2
CDR3nt: TGCGCCAGCAGCCAAGATGTAAGCGGGAGATGGGGCAATGAGCAGTTCTTC
CDR3aa: CASSQDVSGRWGNEQFF

v_gene: TRBV3-1
abundance: .
j_gene: TRBJ2-2
d_gene: TRBD2
CDR3nt: TGTGCCAGCAGACGTCCCGGGACTAGCGCCGGGGAGCTGTTTTTT
CDR3aa: CASRRPGTSAGELFF

v_gene: TRBV11-1
abundance: few
j_gene: TRBJ2-1
d_gene: TRBD2
CDR3nt: TGTGCCAGCAGCTCTAGACAAGGCCCCCGACTAGCGGGAGGGAATGAGCAGTTCTTC
CDR3aa: CASSSRQGPRLAGGNEQFF

v_gene: TRBV28
abundance: .
j_gene: TRBJ2-1
d_gene: TRBD2
CDR3nt: TGTGCCAGTACTAATGGAGCGGGAGGGCTCCATGAGCAGTTCTTC
CDR3aa: CASTNGAGGLHEQFF

v_gene: TRBV12-3/TRBV12-4
abundance: .
j_gene: TRBJ2-1
d_gene: TRBD1
CDR3nt: TGTGCCAGCAGCCCACGGCAGGGGGCGGTAGGGGAGCAGTTCTTC
CDR3aa: CASSPRQGAVGEQFF

v_gene: TRBV12-3/TRBV12-4
abundance: many
j_gene: TRBJ2-3
d_gene: .
CDR3nt: TGTGCCAGCACTTTCTACGATACGCAGTATTTT
CDR3aa: CASTFYDTQYF